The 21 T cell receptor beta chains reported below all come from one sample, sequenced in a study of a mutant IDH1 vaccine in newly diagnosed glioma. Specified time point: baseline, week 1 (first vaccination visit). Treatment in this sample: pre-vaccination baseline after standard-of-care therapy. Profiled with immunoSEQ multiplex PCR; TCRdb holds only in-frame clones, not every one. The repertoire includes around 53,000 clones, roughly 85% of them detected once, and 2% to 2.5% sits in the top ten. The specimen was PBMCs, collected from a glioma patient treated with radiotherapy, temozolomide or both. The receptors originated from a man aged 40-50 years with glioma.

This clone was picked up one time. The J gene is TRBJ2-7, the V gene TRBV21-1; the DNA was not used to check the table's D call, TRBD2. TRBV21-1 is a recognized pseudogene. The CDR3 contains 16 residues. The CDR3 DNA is TGTGCCAGCAGCAAATTACGGACTAGTCTTACCTACGAGCAGTACTTC. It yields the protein CASSKLRTSLTYEQYF.

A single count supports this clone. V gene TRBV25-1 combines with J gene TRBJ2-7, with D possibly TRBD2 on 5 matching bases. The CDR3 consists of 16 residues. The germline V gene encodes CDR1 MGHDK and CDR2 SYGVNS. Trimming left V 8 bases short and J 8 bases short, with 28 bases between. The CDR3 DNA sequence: TGTGCCAGCTTATACCTTGTGGGCTGCCCGGGGAGTAAGCAGTACTTC. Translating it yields CASLYLVGCPGSKQYF.

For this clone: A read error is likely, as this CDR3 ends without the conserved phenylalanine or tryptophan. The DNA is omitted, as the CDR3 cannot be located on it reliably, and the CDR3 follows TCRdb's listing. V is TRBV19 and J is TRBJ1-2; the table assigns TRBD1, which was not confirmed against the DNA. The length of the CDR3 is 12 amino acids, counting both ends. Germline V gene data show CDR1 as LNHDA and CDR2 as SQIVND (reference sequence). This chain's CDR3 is CASSIGGTGFLL.

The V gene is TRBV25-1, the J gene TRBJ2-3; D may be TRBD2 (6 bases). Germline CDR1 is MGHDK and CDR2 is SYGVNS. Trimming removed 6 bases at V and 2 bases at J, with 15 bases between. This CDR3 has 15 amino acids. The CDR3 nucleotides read TGTGCCAGCAGGACCGGGGGTTATGTCACAGATACGCAGTATTTT. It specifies CASRTGGYVTDTQYF.

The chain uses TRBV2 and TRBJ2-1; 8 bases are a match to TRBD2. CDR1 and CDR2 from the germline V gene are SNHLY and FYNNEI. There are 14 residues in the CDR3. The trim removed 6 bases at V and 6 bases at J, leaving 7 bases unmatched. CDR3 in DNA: TGTGCCAGCAGCTGGGGCGCGGGGGGCAATGAGCAGTTCTTC. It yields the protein CASSWGAGGNEQFF.

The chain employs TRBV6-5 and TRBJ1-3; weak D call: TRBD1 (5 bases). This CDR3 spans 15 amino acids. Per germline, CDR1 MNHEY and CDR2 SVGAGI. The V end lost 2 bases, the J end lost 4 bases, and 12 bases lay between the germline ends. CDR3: CASSYQGDLGNTIYF. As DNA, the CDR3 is TGTGCCAGCAGTTACCAGGGAGACCTAGGAAACACCATATATTTT.

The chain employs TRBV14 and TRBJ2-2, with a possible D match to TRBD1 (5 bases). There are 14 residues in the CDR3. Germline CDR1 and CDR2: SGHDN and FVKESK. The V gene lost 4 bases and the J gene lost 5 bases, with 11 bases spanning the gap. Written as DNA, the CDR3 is TGTGCCAGCAGCCTGCAGGGATTGACCGGGGAGCTGTTTTTT. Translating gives CASSLQGLTGELFF.

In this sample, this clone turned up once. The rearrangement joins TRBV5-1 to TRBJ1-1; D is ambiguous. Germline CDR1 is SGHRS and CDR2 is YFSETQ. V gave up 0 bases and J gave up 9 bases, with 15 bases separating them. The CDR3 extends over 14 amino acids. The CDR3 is CASSLEAGILKAFF. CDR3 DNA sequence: TGCGCCAGCAGCTTGGAGGCAGGAATCCTGAAAGCTTTCTTT.

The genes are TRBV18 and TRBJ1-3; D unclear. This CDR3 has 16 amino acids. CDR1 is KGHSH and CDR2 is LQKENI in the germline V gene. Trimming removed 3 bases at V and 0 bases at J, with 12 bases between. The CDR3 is CASSPEVVSSGNTIYF. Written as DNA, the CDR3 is TGTGCCAGCTCACCGGAGGTAGTGAGCTCTGGAAACACCATATATTTT. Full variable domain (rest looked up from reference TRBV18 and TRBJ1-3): NAGVMQNPRHLVRRRGQEARLRCSPMKGHSHVYWYRQLPEEGLKFMVYLQKENIIDESGMPKERFSAEFPKEGPSILRIQQVVRGDSAAYFCASSPEVVSSGNTIYFGEGSWLTVV.

As DNA, the CDR3 is TGTGCCAGCAGTGATGGGCCGGCGGGAACAGATACGCAGTATTTT. This encodes CASSDGPAGTDTQYF. This chain connects TRBV6-1 to TRBJ2-3, with TRBD2 as a possible D gene (6 bases). The CDR3 is 15 amino acids. From germline, CDR1 is MNHNS and CDR2 SASEGT. Trimming took 3 bases from V and 3 from J, leaving 13 bases between them.

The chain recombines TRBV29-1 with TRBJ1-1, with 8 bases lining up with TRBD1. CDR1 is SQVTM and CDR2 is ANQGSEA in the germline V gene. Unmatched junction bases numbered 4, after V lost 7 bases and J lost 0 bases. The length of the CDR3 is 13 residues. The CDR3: CSARQGLNTEAFF. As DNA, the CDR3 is TGCAGCGCACGACAGGGGTTGAACACTGAAGCTTTCTTT.

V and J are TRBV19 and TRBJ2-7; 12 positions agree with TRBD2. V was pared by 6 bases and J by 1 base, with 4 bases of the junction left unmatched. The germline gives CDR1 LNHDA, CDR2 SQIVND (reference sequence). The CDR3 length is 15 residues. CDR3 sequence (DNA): TGTGCCAGTAGCGGACTAGCGGGAAGTTCCTACGAGCAGTACTTC. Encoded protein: CASSGLAGSSYEQYF.

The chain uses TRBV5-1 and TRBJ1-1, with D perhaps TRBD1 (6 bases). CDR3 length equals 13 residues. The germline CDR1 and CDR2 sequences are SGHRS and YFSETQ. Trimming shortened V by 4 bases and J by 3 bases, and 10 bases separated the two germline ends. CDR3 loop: CASSASGDTEAFF. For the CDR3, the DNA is TGCGCCAGCAGCGCTTCAGGGGACACTGAAGCTTTCTTT.

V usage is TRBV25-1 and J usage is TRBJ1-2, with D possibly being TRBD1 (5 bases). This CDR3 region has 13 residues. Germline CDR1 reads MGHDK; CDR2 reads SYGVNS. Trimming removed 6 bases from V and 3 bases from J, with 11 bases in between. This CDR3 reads CASSQMGDYGYTF. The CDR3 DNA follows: TGTGCCAGCAGCCAGATGGGGGACTATGGCTACACCTTC.

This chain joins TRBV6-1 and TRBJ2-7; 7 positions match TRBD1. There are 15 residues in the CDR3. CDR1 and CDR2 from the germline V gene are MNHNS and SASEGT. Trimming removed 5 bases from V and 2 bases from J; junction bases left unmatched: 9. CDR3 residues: CASSTALQGAYEQYF. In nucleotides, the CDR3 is TGTGCCAGCAGTACAGCTCTCCAGGGGGCCTACGAGCAGTACTTC.

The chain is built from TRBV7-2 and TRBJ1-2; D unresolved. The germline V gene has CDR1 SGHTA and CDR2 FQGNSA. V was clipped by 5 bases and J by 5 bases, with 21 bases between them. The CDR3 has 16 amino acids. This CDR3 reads CASSLTPRNTRYGYTF. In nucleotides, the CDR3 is TGTGCCAGCAGCCTCACTCCCCGTAATACTCGATATGGCTACACCTTC.

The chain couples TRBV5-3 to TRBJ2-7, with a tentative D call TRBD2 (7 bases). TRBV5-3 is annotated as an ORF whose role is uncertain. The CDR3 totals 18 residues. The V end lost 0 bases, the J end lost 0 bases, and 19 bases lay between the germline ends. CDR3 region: CARSLGVGGHPCSYEQYF. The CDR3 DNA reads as TGTGCCAGAAGCTTGGGGGTGGGGGGGCATCCTTGCTCCTACGAGCAGTACTTC.

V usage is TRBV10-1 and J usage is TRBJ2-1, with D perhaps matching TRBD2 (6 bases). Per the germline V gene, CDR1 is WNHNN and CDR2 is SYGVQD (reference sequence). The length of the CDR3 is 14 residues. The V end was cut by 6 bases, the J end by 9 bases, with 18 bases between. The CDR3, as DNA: TGCGCCAGCAGGAGGCCAGCGGGTGTTGGTGAGCAGTTCTTC. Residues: CASRRPAGVGEQFF.

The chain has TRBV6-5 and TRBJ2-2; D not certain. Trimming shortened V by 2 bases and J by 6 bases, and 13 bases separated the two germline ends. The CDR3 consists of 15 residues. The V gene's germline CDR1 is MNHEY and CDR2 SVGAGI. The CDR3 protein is CASSYDGYRAGELFF. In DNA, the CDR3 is TGTGCCAGCAGTTACGACGGGTACCGGGCCGGGGAGCTGTTTTTT.

The CDR3 loop is CASMQRGRDTDTQYF. The CDR3 bases are TGTGCCAGCATGCAACGGGGGAGGGATACAGATACGCAGTATTTT. The rearrangement links TRBV6-5 to TRBJ2-3; 7 nucleotides align to TRBD2. Looked up from germline, CDR1 is MNHEY and CDR2 is SVGAGI. The CDR3 is 15 amino acids. J lost 3 bases, V lost 7 bases, and 10 bases had no gene match.

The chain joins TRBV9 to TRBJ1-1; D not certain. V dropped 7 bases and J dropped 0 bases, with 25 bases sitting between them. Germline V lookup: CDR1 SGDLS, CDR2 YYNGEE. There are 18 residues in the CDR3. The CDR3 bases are TGTGCCAGCCATTTTCCAACGACGGACTGGTGGATGAACACTGAAGCTTTCTTT. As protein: CASHFPTTDWWMNTEAFF.